The T cell receptor beta chain described here comes from a study of regulatory T cells in long-lasting Graves disease. This sample's time point: persistent/refractory GD, antithyroid drugs over 5 years with positive TRAb. Researchers made the TCR library from RNA that was extracted from PBMCs. CDR3-region Arm-PCR and iRepertoire HTBI primers produced the TCR beta libraries. TCRdb re-analysed the multiplex PCR reads in MiXCR, keeping a single row per CDR3 protein. The sample records under 500,000 distinct CDR3 sequences, less than 25% being singletons. The sequenced sample was peripheral blood mononuclear cells (PBMCs), obtained when the disease was refractory, from a patient treated with antithyroid drugs. The TCR originated in a female donor with Graves disease.

CDR3 region: CATSRDRGAGHGELFF. The CDR3 nucleotides are TGTGCCACCAGCAGAGATCGAGGAGCGGGCCACGGGGAGCTGTTTTTT. This chain uses TRBV15 with TRBJ2-2, with D possibly being TRBD2 (6 bases). The ends were cut back, 0 bases at V and 7 bases at J, with 15 bases in the middle. This CDR3 region has 16 residues. The germline gives CDR1 LNHNV, CDR2 YYDKDF (reference sequence).